Listed here are 8 T cell receptor beta chains from one sample, sequenced in a study of blood T cells in healthy people across ages. It was with a sample-barcoded 5' primer and a J-beta primer mix that a second PCR of roughly 7 to 12 cycles was run. TCRdb re-derived calls from the 5' RACE reads in MiXCR, one entry per CDR3 protein. The sample includes some 1.8 million distinct CDR3 sequences, about two fifths of them seen just once. What was sequenced was blood. Source of these receptors: a human donor in good health.

A few counts support this clonotype. J is TRBJ2-1 and V is TRBV6-2 or TRBV6-3; D not resolved. The CDR3 runs to 14 residues. CDR1 and CDR2 from the germline V gene are MNHEY and SVGEGT. Trimming stripped 3 bases from V and 0 bases from J, with 6 bases between. CDR3 in amino acids: CASSYDGSYNEQFF. The CDR3 DNA is TGTGCCAGCAGTTATGATGGCTCCTACAATGAGCAGTTCTTC.

The gene calls are TRBV12-3 or TRBV12-4 and TRBJ2-7; 8 bases are shared with TRBD1. J lost 1 base, V lost 6 bases, and 2 bases had no gene match. The CDR3 runs to 13 residues. The CDR3 sequence is CASRTGVSYEQYF. DNA for the CDR3: TGTGCCAGCAGGACAGGGGTATCCTACGAGCAGTACTTC.

Worth noting for this clonotype: The junction does not match germline at one end; this may be a read error. The chain recombines TRBV2 with TRBJ2-5; no clear D gene. The CDR3 has 11 amino acids. Germline assignment: CDR1 SNHLY and CDR2 FYNNEI. The CDR3 DNA sequence: TGTGCCAGCGACGGTCAAGCGACCCAGTACTTC. As protein: CASDGQATQYF.

This clonotype has more than one count but fewer than ten. The chain uses TRBV2 and TRBJ1-5; 10 bases map to TRBD1. Trimming at V came to 10 bases and at J to 7 bases, leaving 7 bases not matched to a gene. Germline lookup yields CDR1 SNHLY and CDR2 FYNNEI. This CDR3 is built from 13 residues. CDR3 nucleotide sequence: TGTGCCACATCCGGGACAGGGGACCAGCCCCAGCATTTT. It translates to CATSGTGDQPQHF.

This rearrangement joins TRBV5-1 to TRBJ1-1; D ambiguous. This CDR3 region has 17 residues. Germline lookup yields CDR1 SGHRS and CDR2 YFSETQ. Between the trimmed V and J ends, which lost 4 bases and 0 bases, there was a span of 19 bases. This CDR3 reads CASSPRPVGALNTEAFF. The CDR3 region has the DNA TGCGCCAGCAGCCCACGGCCGGTGGGAGCCCTGAACACTGAAGCTTTCTTT.

The chain carries TRBV6-5 and TRBJ2-5; D is perhaps TRBD1 or TRBD2 (5 bases each). In germline, CDR1 is MNHEY, CDR2 SVGAGI. V lost 0 bases and J lost 2, with 10 bases in between. This CDR3 comprises 15 residues. The chain's CDR3 is CASSYSAGAQETQYF. CDR3 DNA sequence: TGTGCCAGCAGTTACTCGGCCGGGGCGCAAGAGACCCAGTACTTC.

The chain has TRBV6-5 and TRBJ2-5; 8 nucleotides align to TRBD1. Gene TRBJ2-7 matches the end of the DNA better, so the J call may be wrong. The CDR3 length is 14 residues. In germline, CDR1 is MNHEY, CDR2 SVGAGI. CDR3 nucleotide sequence: TGTGCCAGCAGAGGGGCAGGACAGGGTTACGAGCAGTACTTC. Protein product: CASRGAGQGYEQYF.

This clonotype was seen a handful of times. V is TRBV7-9 and J is TRBJ2-5; D is possibly TRBD1 (6 bases). CDR3 length equals 18 residues. Trimming stripped 4 bases from V and 3 bases from J, with 24 bases between. Germline lookup yields CDR1 SEHNR and CDR2 FQNEAQ (reference sequence). Here the CDR3 DNA reads TGTGCCAGCAGCTCCCGGCCGGCTGGCAGGGGCGCCAAAGAGACCCAGTACTTC. Protein product: CASSSRPAGRGAKETQYF.